These 2 T cell receptor beta chains were all obtained from the same sample, sequenced in a study of T cell responses to AZD1222 COVID-19 vaccine. TCRdb keeps only in-frame clones here, not all; method: immunoSEQ multiplex PCR. The table lists fewer than 100,000 clones, approximately 87% of them singletons. The sequenced sample was peripheral blood, obtained 28 days after the second AZD1222 dose. The receptors were gathered from an adult who received the AZD1222 COVID-19 vaccine.

This rearrangement joins TRBV7-3 to TRBJ2-3, with D unclear. The V gene's germline CDR1 is SGHTA and CDR2 FQGTGA. The CDR3 length is 14 residues. Trimming removed 5 bases at V and 4 bases at J, with 13 bases between. The CDR3 coding sequence is TGTGCCAGCAGCATCTCGGCCAGCCCAGATACGCAGTATTTT. Amino acid sequence: CASSISASPDTQYF.

This chain links TRBV6-5 with TRBJ2-7; 10 bases fit TRBD1. CDR3 size: 15 residues. With V trimmed by 6 bases and J by 6 bases, 11 bases remained unmatched. Germline assignment: CDR1 MNHEY and CDR2 SVGAGI. The CDR3 is CASRPYRDRGLEQYF. CDR3 DNA sequence: TGTGCCAGCAGACCCTATAGGGACAGGGGTCTCGAGCAGTACTTC.